This entry features one TCR beta chain sequence. Its antigen is not known. With a much larger clone just one base away, this may be a read error. These data belong to a study of Graves' ophthalmopathy and Graves' hyperthyroidism. Findings and caveats of the study: The blood repertoire also included most expanded thyroid clonotypes above 0.001 frequency. The study's model predicted ophthalmopathy progression at 70% to 71% sensitivity and 72% to 85% specificity. A model of 13 signatures distinguished ophthalmopathy from stable hyperthyroidism at roughly 87% sensitivity and 81.08% specificity.

Those donors who had ophthalmopathy presented with moderate-to-severe activity, a CAS of ≥3, a NOSPECS of ≥4 and a duration under 3 months. Germline CDR1 and CDR2: DFQATT and SNEGSKA (reference sequence). The CDR3 has 13 residues. TCR beta CDR3 amplification used RNA transcripts. The library came from an HTBI-primed first-round RT-PCR and a second-round multiplex PCR. TCRdb used MiXCR to reprocess the multiplex PCR reads, holding one entry per CDR3 protein. Here the sample spans 650,000 to 900,000 distinct CDR3 sequences, approximately 40% being singletons. The chain carries TRBV20-1 and TRBJ1-1; 7 bases line up with TRBD1. Sequencing was done on a sample of peripheral blood. This sequence originates from an adult man with Graves' ophthalmopathy. CDR3 nucleotides: TGCGGTGCCAACAACAGGGGCATCACTGAAGCTTTCTTT. This translates into CGANNRGITEAFF.